This T cell receptor (beta chain) comes out of a study of blood T cell repertoires in COVID-19. The CDR3 is 15 amino acids. Germline lookup yields CDR1 SGHRS and CDR2 YFSETQ. The V gene lost 2 bases and the J gene lost 1 base, with 11 bases spanning the gap. Assay used: immunoSEQ multiplex PCR; TCRdb lists only in-frame clones, some missing. This repertoire shows about 180,000 clones, approximately 83% found once; its top ten account for roughly 11%. The chain joins TRBV5-1 to TRBJ2-3; D possibly corresponds to TRBD1 (6 bases). Specimen: peripheral blood. The source is a human donor with active or convalescent COVID-19. The donor label of this sample is uncertain. The chain's CDR3 is CASSLQGVGTDTQYF. CDR3 DNA sequence: TGCGCCAGCAGCTTACAGGGCGTGGGCACAGATACGCAGTATTTT.